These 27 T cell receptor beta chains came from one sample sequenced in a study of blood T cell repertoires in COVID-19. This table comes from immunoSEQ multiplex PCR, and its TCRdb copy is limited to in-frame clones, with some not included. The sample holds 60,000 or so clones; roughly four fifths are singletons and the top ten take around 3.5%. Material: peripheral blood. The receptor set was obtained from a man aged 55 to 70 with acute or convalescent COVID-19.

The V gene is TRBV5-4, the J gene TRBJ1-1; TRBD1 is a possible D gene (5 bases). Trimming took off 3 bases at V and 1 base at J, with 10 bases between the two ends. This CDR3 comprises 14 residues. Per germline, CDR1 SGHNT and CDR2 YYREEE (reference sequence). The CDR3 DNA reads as TGTGCCAGCAGCTCGCAGGGCGCGAACACTGAAGCTTTCTTT. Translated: CASSSQGANTEAFF. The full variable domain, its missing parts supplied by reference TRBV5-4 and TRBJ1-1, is ETGVTQSPTHLIKTRGQQVTLRCSSQSGHNTVSWYQQALGQGPQFIFQYYREEENGRGNFPPRFSGLQFPNYSSELNVNALELDDSALYLCASSSQGANTEAFFGQGTRLTVV.

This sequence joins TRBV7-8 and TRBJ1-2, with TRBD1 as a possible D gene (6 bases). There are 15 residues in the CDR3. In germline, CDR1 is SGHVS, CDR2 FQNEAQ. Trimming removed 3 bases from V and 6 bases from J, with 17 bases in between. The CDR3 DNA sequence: TGTGCCAGCAGCTTTAGCGGGGGGCAAGATCATGGCTACACCTTC. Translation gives CASSFSGGQDHGYTF.

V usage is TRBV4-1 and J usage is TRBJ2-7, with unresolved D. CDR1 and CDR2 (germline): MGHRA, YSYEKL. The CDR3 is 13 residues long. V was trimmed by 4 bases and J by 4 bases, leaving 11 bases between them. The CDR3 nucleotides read TGCGCCAGCAGCCCCGGCTCGGGTTACGAGCAGTACTTC. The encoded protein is CASSPGSGYEQYF.

This CDR3 reads CASITGEGRSSPLHF. CDR3 sequence (DNA): TGTGCCAGCATCACGGGGGAGGGGAGATCTTCACCCCTCCACTTT. This sequence joins TRBV28 and TRBJ1-6, with a weak D call TRBD1 (5 bases). Trimming stripped 7 bases from V and 9 bases from J, with 19 bases between. CDR1 is MDHEN and CDR2 is SYDVKM in the germline V gene. This CDR3 is 15 amino acids long. Based on the CDR3 plus reference TRBV28 and TRBJ1-6, the full variable domain is DVKVTQSSRYLVKRTGEKVFLECVQDMDHENMFWYRQDPGLGLRLIYFSYDVKMKEKGDIPEGYSVSREKKERFSLILESASTNQTSMYLCASITGEGRSSPLHFGNGTRLTVT.

Here the CDR3 reads CASSVQGVLNTGELFF. The CDR3, as DNA: TGTGCCAGTAGTGTACAGGGGGTGCTGAACACCGGGGAGCTGTTTTTT. The genes are TRBV19 and TRBJ2-2, with TRBD1 matching 8 bases. CDR1 is LNHDA and CDR2 is SQIVND in the germline V gene (reference sequence). This CDR3 has 16 amino acids. V lost 5 bases, J lost 1 base, and 6 bases stayed unmatched.

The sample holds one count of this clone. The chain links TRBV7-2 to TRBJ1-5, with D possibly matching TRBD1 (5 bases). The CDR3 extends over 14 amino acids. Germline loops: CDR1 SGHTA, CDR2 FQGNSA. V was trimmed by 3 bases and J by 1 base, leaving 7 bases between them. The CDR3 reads CASSFDSSNQPQHF. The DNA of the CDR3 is TGTGCCAGCAGCTTCGACAGCAGCAATCAGCCCCAGCATTTT. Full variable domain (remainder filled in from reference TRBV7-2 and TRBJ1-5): GAGVSQSPSNKVTEKGKDVELRCDPISGHTALYWYRQSLGQGLEFLIYFQGNSAPDKSGLPSDRFSAERTGGSVSTLTIQRTQQEDSAVYLCASSFDSSNQPQHFGDGTRLSIL.

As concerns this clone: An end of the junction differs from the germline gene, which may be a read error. CDR3: CASSYGQKYVYTF. CDR3 nucleotide sequence: TGTGCCAGCAGTTACGGGCAGAAGTATGTCTACACCTTC. V is TRBV6-5 and J is TRBJ1-2; D gene ambiguous. Germline CDR1 and CDR2: MNHEY and SVGAGI. This CDR3 has 13 amino acids.

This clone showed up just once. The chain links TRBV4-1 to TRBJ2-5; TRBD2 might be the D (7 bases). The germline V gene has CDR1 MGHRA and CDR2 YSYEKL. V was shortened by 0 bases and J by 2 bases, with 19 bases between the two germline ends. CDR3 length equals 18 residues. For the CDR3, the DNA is TGCGCCAGCAGCCAAGAATGGGGGGGCGGGGGAAAGCAAGAGACCCAGTACTTC. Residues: CASSQEWGGGGKQETQYF.

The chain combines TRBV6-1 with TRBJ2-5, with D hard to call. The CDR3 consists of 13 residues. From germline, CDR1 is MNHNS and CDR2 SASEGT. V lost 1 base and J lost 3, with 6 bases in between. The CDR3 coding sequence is TGTGCCAGCAGTGAAGTCCCTAAAGAGACCCAGTACTTC. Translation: CASSEVPKETQYF.

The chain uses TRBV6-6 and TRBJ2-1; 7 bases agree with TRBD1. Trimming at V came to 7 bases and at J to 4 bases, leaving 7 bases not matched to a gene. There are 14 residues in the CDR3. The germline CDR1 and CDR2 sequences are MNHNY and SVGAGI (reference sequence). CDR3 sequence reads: CASNTGAIYNEQFF. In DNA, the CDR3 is TGTGCCAGCAATACAGGGGCGATTTACAATGAGCAGTTCTTC.

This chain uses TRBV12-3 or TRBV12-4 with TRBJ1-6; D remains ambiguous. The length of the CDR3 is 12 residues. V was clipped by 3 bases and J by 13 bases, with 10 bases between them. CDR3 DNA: TGTGCCAGCAGTTTGGAGGGAGATCCCCTCCACTTT. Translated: CASSLEGDPLHF.

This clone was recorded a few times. The CDR3 DNA reads as TGTGCCAGCAGCTTGGACAGGGGGATTCGCGAGACCCAGTACTTC. Encoded protein: CASSLDRGIRETQYF. This chain joins TRBV13 and TRBJ2-5; TRBD1 aligns across 10 bases. Trimming at V came to 3 bases and at J to 5 bases, leaving 6 bases not matched to a gene. CDR1 and CDR2 (germline): PRHDT, FYEKMQ (reference sequence). The CDR3 has 15 residues.

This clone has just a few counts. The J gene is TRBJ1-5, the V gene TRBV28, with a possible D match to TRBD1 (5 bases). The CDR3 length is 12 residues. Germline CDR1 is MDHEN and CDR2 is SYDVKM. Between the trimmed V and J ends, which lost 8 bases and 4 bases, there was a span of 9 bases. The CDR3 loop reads CASGGENQPQHF. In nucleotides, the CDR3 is TGTGCCAGCGGGGGGGAAAATCAGCCCCAGCATTTT.

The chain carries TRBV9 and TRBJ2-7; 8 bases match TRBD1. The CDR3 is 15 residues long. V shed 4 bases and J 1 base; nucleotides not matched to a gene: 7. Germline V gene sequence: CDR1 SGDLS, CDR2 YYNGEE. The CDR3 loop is CASSLGQGRSYEQYF. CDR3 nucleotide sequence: TGTGCCAGCAGCTTAGGACAGGGCCGTTCCTACGAGCAGTACTTC.

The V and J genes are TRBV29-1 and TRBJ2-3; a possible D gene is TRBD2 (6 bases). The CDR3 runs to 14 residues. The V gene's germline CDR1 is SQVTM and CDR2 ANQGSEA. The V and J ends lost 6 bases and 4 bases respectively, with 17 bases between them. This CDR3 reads CSVNRLGGADTQYF. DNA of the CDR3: TGCAGCGTCAACCGGTTGGGGGGAGCAGATACGCAGTATTTT.

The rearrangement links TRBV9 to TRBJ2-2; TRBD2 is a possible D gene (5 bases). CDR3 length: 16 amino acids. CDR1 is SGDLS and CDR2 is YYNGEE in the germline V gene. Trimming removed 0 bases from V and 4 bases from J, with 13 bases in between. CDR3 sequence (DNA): TGTGCCAGCAGCGTAGTGGACTTCCCTTCCACCGGGGAGCTGTTTTTT. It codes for CASSVVDFPSTGELFF.

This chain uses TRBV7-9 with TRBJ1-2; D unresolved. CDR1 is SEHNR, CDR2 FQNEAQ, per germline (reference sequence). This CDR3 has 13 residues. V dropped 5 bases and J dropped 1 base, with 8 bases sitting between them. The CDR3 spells CASSIGVNYGYTF. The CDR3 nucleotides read TGTGCCAGCAGCATCGGAGTTAACTATGGCTACACCTTC.

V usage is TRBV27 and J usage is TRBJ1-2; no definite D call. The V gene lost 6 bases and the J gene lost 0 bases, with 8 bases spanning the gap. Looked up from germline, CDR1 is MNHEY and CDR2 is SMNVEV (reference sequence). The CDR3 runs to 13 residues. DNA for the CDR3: TGTGCCAGCAGCCTAGCGGCTAACTATGGCTACACCTTC. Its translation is CASSLAANYGYTF.

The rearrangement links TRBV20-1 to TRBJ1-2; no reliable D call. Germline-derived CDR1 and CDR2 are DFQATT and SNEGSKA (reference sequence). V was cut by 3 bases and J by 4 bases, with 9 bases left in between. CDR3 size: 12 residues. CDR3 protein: CSASLESYGYTF. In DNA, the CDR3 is TGCAGTGCTAGTCTGGAGTCCTATGGCTACACCTTC.

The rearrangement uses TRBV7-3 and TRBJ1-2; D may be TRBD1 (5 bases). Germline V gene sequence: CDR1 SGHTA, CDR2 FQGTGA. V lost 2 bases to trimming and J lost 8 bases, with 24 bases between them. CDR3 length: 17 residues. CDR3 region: CASSLSSRAVRVDGYTF. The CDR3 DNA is TGTGCCAGCAGCTTATCGTCTAGGGCCGTCAGGGTTGACGGCTACACCTTC.

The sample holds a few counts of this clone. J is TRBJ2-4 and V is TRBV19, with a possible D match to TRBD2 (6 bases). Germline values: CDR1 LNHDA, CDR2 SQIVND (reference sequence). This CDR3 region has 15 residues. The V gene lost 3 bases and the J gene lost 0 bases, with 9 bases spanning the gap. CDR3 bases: TGTGCCAGTAGTATCCCGGGAGAAGCCAAAAACATTCAGTACTTC. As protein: CASSIPGEAKNIQYF.

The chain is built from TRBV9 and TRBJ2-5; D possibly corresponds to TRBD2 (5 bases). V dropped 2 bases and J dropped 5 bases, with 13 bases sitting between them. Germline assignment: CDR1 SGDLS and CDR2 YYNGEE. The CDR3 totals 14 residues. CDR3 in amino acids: CASSVKPRGETQYF. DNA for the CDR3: TGTGCCAGCAGCGTTAAGCCGAGAGGGGAGACCCAGTACTTC.

In nucleotides, the CDR3 is TGTGCCAGCAGCCAAGATCGGTTCACCGGGGAGCTGTTTTTT. This translates into CASSQDRFTGELFF. The chain employs TRBV14 and TRBJ2-2, with D unclear. The V end was cut by 0 bases, the J end by 4 bases, with 6 bases between. CDR1 is SGHDN and CDR2 is FVKESK in the germline V gene. This CDR3 spans 14 amino acids. The variable domain in full, completed from reference TRBV14 and TRBJ2-2, reads EAGVTQFPSHSVIEKGQTVTLRCDPISGHDNLYWYRRVMGKEIKFLLHFVKESKQDESGMPNNRFLAERTGGTYSTLKVQPAELEDSGVYFCASSQDRFTGELFFGEGSRLTVL.

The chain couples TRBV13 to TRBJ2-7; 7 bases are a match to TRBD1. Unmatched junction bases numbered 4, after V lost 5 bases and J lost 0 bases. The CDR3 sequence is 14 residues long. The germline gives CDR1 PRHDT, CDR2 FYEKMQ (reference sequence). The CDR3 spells CASSPDRNSYEQYF. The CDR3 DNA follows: TGTGCCAGCAGCCCGGACAGGAACTCCTACGAGCAGTACTTC.

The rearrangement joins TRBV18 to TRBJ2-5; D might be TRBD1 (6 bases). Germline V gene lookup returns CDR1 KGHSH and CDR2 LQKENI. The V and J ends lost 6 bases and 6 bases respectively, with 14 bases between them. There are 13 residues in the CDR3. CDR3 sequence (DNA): TGTGCCAGCTCTCCCCTGGGGGCGAAGACCCAGTACTTC. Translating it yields CASSPLGAKTQYF.

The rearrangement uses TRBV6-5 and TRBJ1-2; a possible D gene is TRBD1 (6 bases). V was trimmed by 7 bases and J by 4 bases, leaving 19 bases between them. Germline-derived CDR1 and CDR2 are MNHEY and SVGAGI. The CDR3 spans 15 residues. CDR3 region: CASTQQGAFPYGYTF. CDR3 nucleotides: TGTGCCAGCACCCAACAGGGCGCGTTCCCCTATGGCTACACCTTC.

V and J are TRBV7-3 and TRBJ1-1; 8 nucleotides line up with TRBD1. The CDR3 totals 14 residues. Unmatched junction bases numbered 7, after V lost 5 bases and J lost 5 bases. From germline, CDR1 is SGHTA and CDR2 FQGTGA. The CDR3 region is CASSPTGGKTEAFF. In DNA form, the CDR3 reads TGTGCCAGCAGCCCTACAGGGGGGAAGACTGAAGCTTTCTTT.